This entry describes one T cell receptor (beta chain). As yet, its antigen is unknown. Clones were sequenced by immunoSEQ multiplex PCR, and TCRdb holds only the in-frame ones, with some missing. Among about 68,000 clones, about three quarters were seen once, and the ten largest hold roughly an eighth. The data stem from a study of T cell responses to AZD1222 COVID-19 vaccine. CDR3 length: 15 residues. Germline trimming cut 6 bases from V and 7 bases from J; bases unmatched to any gene: 10. Germline V gene sequence: CDR1 MNHEY, CDR2 SVGAGI. Overall study findings and caveats: With two AZD1222 doses given, Spike-specific TCR breadth and depth both rose.

The source is an adult in good health. V usage is TRBV6-5 and J usage is TRBJ2-2; TRBD1 matches at 8 bases. Sample: peripheral blood, taken on day 0 of AZD1222 vaccination. CDR3 coding DNA: TGTGCCAGCAGAATCCACAGGGGGACAGGCGGGGAGCTGTTTTTT. Protein sequence: CASRIHRGTGGELFF.